Sequencing of this T cell receptor beta chain was carried out in a study of CD8 T cells in acute hepatitis C reinfection listed by TCRdb under 2021. Regarding the study in general: The TCRbeta repertoire of CD8+ T cells specific for the HCV NS3-1073 epitope was profiled during acute infection and after viral clearance. Paired acute and follow-up samples were contributed by four spontaneous resolvers.

For CDR1 and CDR2, the germline V gene lists SGHAT and FQNNGV. The CDR3, from cysteine to phenylalanine, totals 12 residues. Only the CDR3 DNA stays, 36 bases, in frame from base 1. The sample's time point, from its label and the paper: naive CD8 control sorted from an acute-time-point sample. Enrolled in the Montreal Hepatitis C Cohort (HEPCO) in Canada, the donors were people who inject drugs, and these donors were followed every 3 months. A positive HCV RNA or antibody test that followed a negative test within the previous 24 weeks was the definition used for acute primary HCV infection. Cells were surface stained with CD3, CD8 and CD45RO antibodies, and an aqua fixable dye was used to exclude dead cells. The cohort included roughly eight spontaneous resolvers, defined as subjects with HCV RNA clearance within 24 weeks. Negative selection by means of the MACS CD8+ T cell Isolation Kit yielded CD8+ T cells from peripheral blood mononuclear cells recovered from cryopreservation by thawing. Sorting of the cells was done on a BD FACSAria II cell sorter.

Concerning this clone itself: Its binding antigen is unknown. Base qualities are missing; no much larger clone stands one base away.

Overall results and qualifications from the work: Chronically infected subjects had no follow-up repertoires because NS3-1073 specific cells were too rare to sort. Preferential use of the TRBV04 and TRBV06 gene families was observed in all groups, and this preferential usage was not explained by overrepresentation in the naive pool. Regardless of outcome, more than ten public clonotypes were found, and one public clonotype used V04-02/J02-02. Only the TCRbeta chain was sequenced in bulk, so alphabeta pairing of public clonotypes could not be determined. It was rare for CDR3 sequences to be shared with other epitopes, and exact matching may have been limited by differing sequencing approaches. The NS3-1073 specific repertoires were highly diverse, and diversity did not differ significantly among acute resolver, follow-up resolver and acute chronic samples.

The FACS-sorted cells had their genomic DNA extracted, and the commercial immunoSEQ service was used to sequence the TCRbeta chains. The published analysis was carried out like this. ImmunoSEQ Analyzer software v3.0 and R v3.5.1 were the tools used to analyze the repertoire data. Only productive rearrangements were analyzed, as sequences containing stop codons or out-of-frame rearrangements were removed. The sequencing provider supplied the metrics for Simpson diversity, Shannon entropy, CDR3 length and nucleotide addition. Clonotypes were categorized by frequency as dominant, sub-dominant, low or lowest abundance, and clonotypes below 0.1% were excluded from most analyses. A CDR3 amino acid clonotype was designated public if detected in at least two subjects at a cumulative frequency of at least 0.5%. This is the immuneACCESS table as TCRdb keeps it, with only in-frame sequences that have V and J called. A part of the clones is gone; compared with another copy, unresolved V genes explain less than half, and the rest is unexplained. The DNA gave D and trimming, while V, J and clone size come from that table. Recorded for this sample are about 38,000 clones; approximately 83% of them occurred a single time. In total, the top ten clones hold approximately 11% of the sample.

Specimen: naive CD8+ T cells from PBMCs. The cell subset or site label corresponds to: sorted total naive CD45RO-negative CD8+ T cells. In this chain, TRBV11-2 is recombined with TRBJ2-5; a stretch of 10 junction bases matches TRBD1. This TCR was recovered from a woman aged 18-29 years who spontaneously cleared hepatitis C infection. The CDR3 in this case is CGAGTGVGTQYF. The DNA reads TGTGGCGCCGGGACAGGGGTGGGGACCCAGTACTTC.